This TCR beta chain was captured by sequencing in a study of blood T cells in healthy people across ages. Study results and limitations: With age, beta diversity per million T cells declined roughly linearly, significantly by 30 to 50.

Sample-barcoded 5' priming and a J-beta primer mix drove a second PCR of 7 to 11 cycles. TCRdb analysed the 5' RACE reads with MiXCR anew, one entry per CDR3 protein. The sample lists around 990,000 distinct CDR3 sequences; under 40% were seen once. Investigators took roughly 10 milliliters of peripheral blood from every donor. Notes on this clonotype: Its antigen is still unknown.

This CDR3 spans 14 amino acids. V was trimmed by 3 bases and J by 1 base, leaving 9 bases between them. Germline CDR1 and CDR2: LNHDA and SQIVND (reference sequence). The receptor was derived from a man aged 18 to 35 in good health. The chain combines TRBV19 with TRBJ2-5, with a possible D match to TRBD2 (5 bases). The sample taken for sequencing was blood. The chain's CDR3 is CASSIGLTQETQYF. DNA of the CDR3: TGTGCCAGTAGTATCGGACTGACCCAAGAGACCCAGTACTTC.